Listed below are T cell receptor beta chains from one sample, sequenced in a study of vaccination effects on CD4 cells after COVID-19. Assay used: immunoSEQ multiplex PCR; TCRdb lists only in-frame clones, some missing. The sample holds 27,000 or so clones, 72% seen once. The antigens these receptors bind are not known. This specimen consisted of CD4+ T cells from PBMCs cultured with SARS-CoV-2 spike peptides, obtained before COVID-19 vaccination. Source of these receptors: a human donor who received a COVID-19 vaccine. The CDR3 runs from the conserved cysteine through the conserved F or W. The D gene is left open where the match is weak. The listing skips clone size in some rows; elsewhere it reads once, few, many or a size class.

clone size: NA
J gene: TRBJ2-2
V gene: TRBV10-3
D gene: TRBD2
CDR3 DNA: TGTGCCATCAGTGATAGCGGGAAGAACACCGGGGAGCTGTTTTTT
CDR3 protein: CAISDSGKNTGELFF

clone size: NA
J gene: TRBJ2-2
V gene: TRBV2
D gene: NA
CDR3 DNA: TGTGCCAGCAGGAGAGGACCCGACGGGGAGCTGTTTTTT
CDR3 protein: CASRRGPDGELFF

clone size: NA
J gene: TRBJ2-5
V gene: TRBV19
D gene: TRBD2
CDR3 DNA: TGTGCCAGTAGGGGACTAGCGGGAATCGAAGAGACCCAGTACTTC
CDR3 protein: CASRGLAGIEETQYF

clone size: few
J gene: TRBJ1-2
V gene: TRBV6-1
D gene: NA
CDR3 DNA: TGTGCCAGCAGTGGCCCGGGATCTGGGAAAGCTAACTATGGCTACACCTTC
CDR3 protein: CASSGPGSGKANYGYTF

clone size: NA
J gene: TRBJ2-7
V gene: TRBV28
D gene: NA
CDR3 DNA: TGTGCCAGCCTAGAGCCTACTACTACCGAGCAGTACTTC
CDR3 protein: CASLEPTTTEQYF

clone size: NA
J gene: TRBJ2-6
V gene: TRBV6-1
D gene: NA
CDR3 DNA: TGTGCCAGCAGTGACCGGGGAGGGGGATCTGGGGCCAACGTCCTGACTTTC
CDR3 protein: CASSDRGGGSGANVLTF

clone size: NA
J gene: TRBJ1-1
V gene: TRBV2
D gene: NA
CDR3 DNA: TGTGCCAGCCACCCAGGTCGCCTGCGCGCTTTCTTT
CDR3 protein: CASHPGRLRAFF

clone size: NA
J gene: TRBJ2-6
V gene: TRBV2
D gene: NA
CDR3 DNA: TGTGCCAGCAGTGGGTACAGGAACTCTGGGGCCAACGTCCTGACTTTC
CDR3 protein: CASSGYRNSGANVLTF

clone size: NA
J gene: TRBJ2-1
V gene: TRBV19
D gene: TRBD2
CDR3 DNA: TGTGCCAGTAGTGAACTAGCGAACTCCTACAATGAGCAGTTCTTC
CDR3 protein: CASSELANSYNEQFF

clone size: NA
J gene: TRBJ2-2
V gene: TRBV4-1
D gene: NA
CDR3 DNA: TGCGCCAGCAGAAGACCTACGAACACCGGGGAGCTGTTTTTT
CDR3 protein: CASRRPTNTGELFF

clone size: NA
J gene: TRBJ1-6
V gene: TRBV10-3
D gene: NA
CDR3 DNA: TGTGCCATCAGTGAAAACAGAGACGGGCCACCCCTCCACTTT
CDR3 protein: CAISENRDGPPLHF

clone size: NA
J gene: TRBJ2-5
V gene: TRBV18
D gene: TRBD2
CDR3 DNA: TGTGCCAGCTCACCTTCCCCAGGCGGGGGGGAGACCCAGTACTTC
CDR3 protein: CASSPSPGGGETQYF

clone size: NA
J gene: TRBJ1-2
V gene: TRBV12-3/TRBV12-4
D gene: TRBD1
CDR3 DNA: TGTGCCAGCAGATCGACAGGGTTCTATGGCTACACCTTC
CDR3 protein: CASRSTGFYGYTF

clone size: NA
J gene: TRBJ1-1
V gene: TRBV5-1
D gene: NA
CDR3 DNA: TGCGCCAGCAGCTCTTCTCCGGGACACACCGAAGCTTTCTTT
CDR3 protein: CASSSSPGHTEAFF

clone size: NA
J gene: TRBJ1-2
V gene: TRBV29-1
D gene: TRBD1
CDR3 DNA: TGCAGCGGCGCACAGGGGGCGTATAATGGCTACACCTTC
CDR3 protein: CSGAQGAYNGYTF

clone size: NA
J gene: TRBJ2-1
V gene: TRBV11-3
D gene: NA
CDR3 DNA: TGTGCCAGCAGCGAACGGGGTTTGCCCTACAATGAGCAGTTCTTC
CDR3 protein: CASSERGLPYNEQFF

clone size: once
J gene: TRBJ2-4
V gene: TRBV4-2
D gene: TRBD2
CDR3 DNA: TGTGCCAGCAGCCAAGTTAATAGCGGGAGGGAATTAAACATTCAGTACTTC
CDR3 protein: CASSQVNSGRELNIQYF

clone size: NA
J gene: TRBJ2-6
V gene: TRBV7-8
D gene: NA
CDR3 DNA: TGTGCCAGCAGCCCTGGGTGGGGATTTGGCTCTGGGGCCAACGTCCTGACTTTC
CDR3 protein: CASSPGWGFGSGANVLTF

clone size: NA
J gene: TRBJ1-1
V gene: TRBV7-9
D gene: NA
CDR3 DNA: TGTGCCAGCAGCTGGCAGGGAAGGGGCACTGAAGCTTTCTTT
CDR3 protein: CASSWQGRGTEAFF

clone size: NA
J gene: TRBJ1-6
V gene: TRBV5-1
D gene: NA
CDR3 DNA: TGCGCCAGCAGCCCTGGCGGACCGTCTCGGTCACCCCTCCACTTT
CDR3 protein: CASSPGGPSRSPLHF

clone size: NA
J gene: TRBJ1-1
V gene: TRBV27
D gene: NA
CDR3 DNA: TGTGCCAGCAGCCCCCTTCCTTTGGGGCGGGATTGGAACACTGAAGCTTTCTTT
CDR3 protein: CASSPLPLGRDWNTEAFF

clone size: NA
J gene: TRBJ1-4
V gene: TRBV6-5
D gene: NA
CDR3 DNA: TGTGCCAGCAGAGCCCGGGAAAATGAAAAACTGTTTTTT
CDR3 protein: CASRARENEKLFF

clone size: few
J gene: TRBJ1-6
V gene: TRBV5-1
D gene: TRBD1
CDR3 DNA: TGCGCCAGCAGGCACACCGGGACAGAGAATTCACCCCTCCACTTT
CDR3 protein: CASRHTGTENSPLHF

clone size: once
J gene: TRBJ1-5
V gene: TRBV11-2
D gene: NA
CDR3 DNA: TGTGCCAGCAGCTTAGGTAGGAATCAGCCCCAGCATTTT
CDR3 protein: CASSLGRNQPQHF

clone size: NA
J gene: TRBJ1-6
V gene: TRBV5-4
D gene: NA
CDR3 DNA: TGTGCCAGCAGCTTGCCTTTGGATAATTCACCCCTCCACTTT
CDR3 protein: CASSLPLDNSPLHF

clone size: NA
J gene: TRBJ2-5
V gene: TRBV5-1
D gene: NA
CDR3 DNA: TGCGCCAGCAGCTTGGGGGGAGGTTCGCAAGAGACCCAGTACTTC
CDR3 protein: CASSLGGGSQETQYF

clone size: once
J gene: TRBJ1-2
V gene: TRBV7-9
D gene: NA
CDR3 DNA: TGTGCCAGCAGCCCCCCCGGGACGGATAACTATGGCTACACCTTC
CDR3 protein: CASSPPGTDNYGYTF

clone size: NA
J gene: TRBJ1-2
V gene: TRBV19
D gene: NA
CDR3 DNA: TGTGCCAGTAGCATATTCCATTTGGGGGAAGCTAACTATGGCTACACCTTC
CDR3 protein: CASSIFHLGEANYGYTF

clone size: NA
J gene: TRBJ2-1
V gene: TRBV6-2/TRBV6-3
D gene: NA
CDR3 DNA: TGTGCCAGCAGTTACTCCGCGGGTAGGATTACCTACAATGAGCAGTTCTTC
CDR3 protein: CASSYSAGRITYNEQFF

clone size: NA
J gene: TRBJ1-1
V gene: TRBV11-2
D gene: TRBD1
CDR3 DNA: TGTGCCAGCAGCTCCCAGCCCCAGGGGGACACTGAAGCTTTCTTT
CDR3 protein: CASSSQPQGDTEAFF

clone size: medium-sized
J gene: TRBJ2-7
V gene: TRBV10-1
D gene: NA
CDR3 DNA: TGCGCCAGCAGTGAGTCGATCGCCACTCCCCACGAGCAGTACTTC
CDR3 protein: CASSESIATPHEQYF

clone size: NA
J gene: TRBJ2-7
V gene: TRBV14
D gene: TRBD1
CDR3 DNA: TGTGCCAGCAGCCATTTCGGACAGGGGGTCCACGAGCAGTACTTC
CDR3 protein: CASSHFGQGVHEQYF

clone size: once
J gene: TRBJ2-1
V gene: TRBV6-5
D gene: TRBD2
CDR3 DNA: TGTGCCAGCAGTTACGGCGGGAGAAGGTTCGATGAGCAGTTCTTC
CDR3 protein: CASSYGGRRFDEQFF

clone size: few
J gene: TRBJ2-5
V gene: TRBV24-1
D gene: NA
CDR3 DNA: TGTGCCACCCGGGAAATCCAAGAGACCCAGTACTTC
CDR3 protein: CATREIQETQYF

clone size: NA
J gene: TRBJ1-5
V gene: TRBV9
D gene: NA
CDR3 DNA: TGTGCCAGCAGCGTAGATCCGGGGAGGGACAATCAGCCCCAGCATTTT
CDR3 protein: CASSVDPGRDNQPQHF

clone size: few
J gene: TRBJ2-1
V gene: TRBV2
D gene: TRBD2
CDR3 DNA: TGTGCCAGCAACCTGAGACTAGCGGGAGGAATCGATGAGCAGTTCTTC
CDR3 protein: CASNLRLAGGIDEQFF

clone size: once
J gene: TRBJ2-4
V gene: TRBV19
D gene: TRBD2
CDR3 DNA: TGTGCCAGTAGTCCACTAGCGGGGGGTTCTTTGGCCAAAAACATTCAGTACTTC
CDR3 protein: CASSPLAGGSLAKNIQYF